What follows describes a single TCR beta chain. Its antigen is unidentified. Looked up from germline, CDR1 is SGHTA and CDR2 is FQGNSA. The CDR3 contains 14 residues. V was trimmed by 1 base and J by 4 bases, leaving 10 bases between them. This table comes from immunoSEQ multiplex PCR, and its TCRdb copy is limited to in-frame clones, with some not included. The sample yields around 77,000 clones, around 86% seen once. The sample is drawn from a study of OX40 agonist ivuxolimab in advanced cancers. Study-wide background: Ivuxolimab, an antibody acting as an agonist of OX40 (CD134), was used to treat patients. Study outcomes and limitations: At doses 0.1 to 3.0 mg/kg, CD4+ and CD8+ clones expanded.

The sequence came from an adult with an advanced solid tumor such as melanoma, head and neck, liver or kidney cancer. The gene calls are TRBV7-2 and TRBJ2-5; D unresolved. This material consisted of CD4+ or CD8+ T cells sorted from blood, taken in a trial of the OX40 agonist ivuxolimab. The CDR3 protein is CASSLDPSTETQYF. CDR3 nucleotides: TGTGCCAGCAGCTTAGATCCTAGTACAGAGACCCAGTACTTC. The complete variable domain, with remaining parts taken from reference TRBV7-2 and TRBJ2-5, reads GAGVSQSPSNKVTEKGKDVELRCDPISGHTALYWYRQSLGQGLEFLIYFQGNSAPDKSGLPSDRFSAERTGGSVSTLTIQRTQQEDSAVYLCASSLDPSTETQYFGPGTRLLVL.